The 14 T cell receptor delta chains reported below all come from one sample, sequenced in a study of gamma-delta T cells after stem cell transplantation (dated by TCRdb to 2015 to 2016). Libraries were prepared through RT-PCR. The instrument given in TCRdb is Illumina MiSeq. Clone calls in TCRdb were regenerated from the public reads with CATT, after which identical DNA sequences shared one row. This sample is represented by thousands of delta-chain clones; roughly 15% of them were singletons. About 6% of the sample is in the top ten clones. The sample taken for sequencing was gamma-delta T cells. These receptors came from a human donor. It is not recorded whose cells these are; they may come from a transplant donor.

In its sample, this clone was seen a few times. This DNA translates differently at residue 3 from the TCRdb protein, which is that of a much larger clone; a read error is likely, and the protein shown is the DNA's own translation. V gene TRDV2 combines with J gene TRDJ2; 9 bases map to TRDD3. Germline loops: CDR1 GEAIGNYY, CDR2 EKD. The CDR3 has 16 residues. The CDR3 here is CASDTVGDTLTAQLFF. DNA of the CDR3: TGTGCCAGTGACACCGTGGGGGATACTTTGACAGCACAACTCTTCTTT.

Judged by abundance, this clone is medium-sized. The V and J genes are TRDV1 and TRDJ1, with TRDD3 matching over 10 bases. The CDR3 has 20 residues. The germline CDR1 and CDR2 sequences are TSWWSYY and QGS. The DNA of the CDR3 is TGTGCCATGTGGCTCCTACCTTACTGGGGGATGAAGGGGGTCACCGATAAACTCATCTTT. Protein sequence: CAMWLLPYWGMKGVTDKLIF.

As regards this clone: Additional DNA sequences in this sample encode the identical CDR3. This chain joins TRDV2 and TRDJ3, with TRDD3 matching over 12 bases. This CDR3 has 22 residues. The germline V gene has CDR1 GEAIGNYY and CDR2 EKD. V dropped 0 bases and J dropped 0; count of bases not matched to a gene: 11. The CDR3 nucleotides are TGTGCCTGTGACACCGGGCTGGGGGATACGCCCTTCAGCTCCTGGGACACCCGACAGATGTTTTTC. Its protein product is CACDTGLGDTPFSSWDTRQMFF.

This clone is labeled as medium-sized. The chain uses TRDV1 and TRDJ1; D uncertain. Trimming left V 0 bases short and J 2 bases short, with 16 bases between. CDR3 length equals 17 residues. Germline V gene lookup returns CDR1 TSWWSYY and CDR2 QGS. This chain's CDR3 is CALGELWDFVQTDKLIF. CDR3 sequence (DNA): TGTGCTCTTGGGGAACTTTGGGACTTCGTACAAACCGATAAACTCATCTTT.

This clone was observed a handful of times. The genes are TRDV1 and TRDJ1; 10 bases agree with TRDD3. The V segment lost 2 bases and the J segment 2 bases; nucleotides outside the gene matches: 17. Germline lookup yields CDR1 TSWWSYY and CDR2 QGS. The CDR3 is made up of 20 amino acids. CDR3 nucleotide sequence: TGTGCTCTTGGGGAAGAGAAAAACCTTTTGGTGGGGGATACTACCGATAAACTCATCTTT. This gives the protein CALGEEKNLLVGDTTDKLIF.

This chain links TRDV1 with TRDJ1, with 13 bases matching TRDD3. The CDR3 is made up of 16 amino acids. The germline gives CDR1 TSWWSYY, CDR2 QGS. V shed 6 bases and J 4 bases; nucleotides not matched to a gene: 8. The CDR3 region is CALGTGGYGGSDKLIF. For the CDR3, the DNA is TGTGCTCTTGGTACTGGGGGATACGGTGGCAGCGATAAACTCATCTTT.

On this clone itself: This likely came from a read error, as a far larger clone is one base away. The chain couples TRDV2 to TRDJ3; 9 bases map to TRDD3. CDR1 is GEAIGNYY, CDR2 EKD, per germline. CDR3 length: 19 residues. CDR3: CACDTVLGDLSWDTGQMFF. The CDR3 DNA sequence: TGTGCCTGTGACACCGTACTGGGGGACCTCTCCTGGGACACCGGACAGATGTTTTTC.

This clone is labeled medium-sized. This sequence joins TRDV1 and TRDJ1; no clear D gene. Between the trimmed V and J ends, which lost 2 bases and 4 bases, there was a span of 14 bases. CDR3 length equals 15 residues. From germline, CDR1 is TSWWSYY and CDR2 QGS. Here the CDR3 reads CALGEIPVLGDKLIF. The CDR3 DNA is TGTGCTCTTGGGGAAATCCCGGTACTTGGCGATAAACTCATCTTT.

In regard to this clone: A far larger clone is one base from this, pointing to a likely read error. The rearrangement uses TRDV2 and TRDJ3, with 9 bases fitting TRDD3. The CDR3 length is 18 residues. Looked up from germline, CDR1 is GEAIGNYY and CDR2 is EKD. Written as DNA, the CDR3 is TGTGCCTGTGACATACTGGGGGAGAGCTCCTGGGACACCCGACAGACGTTTTTC. As protein: CACDILGESSWDTRQTFF.

The rearrangement uses TRDV2 and TRDJ1; TRDD3 agrees at 10 bases. Germline CDR1 is GEAIGNYY and CDR2 is EKD. This CDR3 region has 15 residues. Germline trimming cut 3 bases from V and 0 bases from J; bases unmatched to any gene: 3. CDR3 residues: CACDPTGGYTDKLIF. CDR3 sequence (DNA): TGTGCCTGTGACCCGACTGGGGGATACACCGATAAACTCATCTTT.

The chain couples TRDV1 to TRDJ1; 7 bases are shared with TRDD3. With V trimmed by 0 bases and J by 1 base, 26 bases remained unmatched. The CDR3 runs 23 residues. Germline V gives CDR1 TSWWSYY, CDR2 QGS. This CDR3 reads CALGELRGTQCWGPLRGTDKLIF. The DNA for the CDR3 is TGTGCTCTTGGGGAACTCCGGGGCACCCAATGCTGGGGGCCCCTCCGTGGCACCGATAAACTCATCTTT.

To note about this clone: A much larger clone differs from this one at a single base, so this may be a read error. Different DNA sequences within this sample yield the same CDR3. The chain joins TRDV2 to TRDJ1, with 8 bases fitting TRDD3. This CDR3 comprises 15 residues. Germline-derived CDR1 and CDR2 are GEAIGNYY and EKD. After removal of 0 bases from V and 0 bases from J, the junction contained 2 bases not matched to a gene. CDR3 in amino acids: CACDTVLGDTDKLIF. CDR3 coding DNA: TGTGCCTGTGACACCGTACTGGGGGACACCGATAAACTCATCTTT.

This clone is classed as medium-sized. As DNA, the CDR3 is TGTGCTCTTGGGGAACCTCATGGGGGATACGTCCCGTACACCGATAAACTCATCTTT. Its translation: CALGEPHGGYVPYTDKLIF. V gene TRDV1 combines with J gene TRDJ1; TRDD3 aligns across 11 bases. Germline lookup yields CDR1 TSWWSYY and CDR2 QGS. V was pared by 1 base and J by 0 bases, with 10 bases of the junction left unmatched. The CDR3 consists of 19 residues.

The chain links TRDV2 to TRDJ1, with D perhaps matching TRDD1 (6 bases). The germline gives CDR1 GEAIGNYY, CDR2 EKD. The CDR3 length is 19 residues. V was cut by 0 bases and J by 0 bases, with 22 bases left in between. The CDR3 region is CACDTGKIAGPPYTDKLIF. The CDR3 DNA follows: TGTGCCTGTGACACCGGGAAAATAGCGGGACCCCCGTACACCGATAAACTCATCTTT.